The present entry profiles one TCR beta chain with its context. These data originate in a study of control samples from healthy donors and cancer patients. Here immunoSEQ multiplex PCR was the method, and the copy in TCRdb shows in-frame clones only, minus some. This table holds tens of thousands of clones, more than 85% found once. The V and J ends lost 3 bases and 7 bases, in that order; junction bases with no gene match: 6. Germline CDR1 and CDR2: SGHTA and FQGNSA. CDR3 size: 15 residues. Sequencing was carried out using PBMCs. The chain employs TRBV7-2 and TRBJ1-2, with 12 positions matching TRBD1. The receptor's source is a man aged 30 to 39 with colorectal cancer. The CDR3 sequence: CASSFSGQGASGYTF. The CDR3 DNA is TGTGCCAGCAGCTTCTCGGGACAGGGGGCGAGTGGCTACACCTTC.